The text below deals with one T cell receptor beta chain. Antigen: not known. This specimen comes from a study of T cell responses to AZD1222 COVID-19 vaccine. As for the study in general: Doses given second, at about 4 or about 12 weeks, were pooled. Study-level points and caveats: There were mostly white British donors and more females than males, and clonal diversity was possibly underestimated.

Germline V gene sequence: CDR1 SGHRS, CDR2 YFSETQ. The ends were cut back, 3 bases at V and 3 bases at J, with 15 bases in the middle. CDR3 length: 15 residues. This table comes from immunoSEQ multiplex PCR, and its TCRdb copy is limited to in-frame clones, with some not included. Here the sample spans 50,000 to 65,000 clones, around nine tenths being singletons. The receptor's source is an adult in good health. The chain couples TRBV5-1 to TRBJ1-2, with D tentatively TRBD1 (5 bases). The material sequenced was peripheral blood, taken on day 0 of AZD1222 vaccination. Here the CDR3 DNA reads TGCGCCAGCAGCTCCTCCATTGGGGGTGACTATGGCTACACCTTC. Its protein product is CASSSSIGGDYGYTF.